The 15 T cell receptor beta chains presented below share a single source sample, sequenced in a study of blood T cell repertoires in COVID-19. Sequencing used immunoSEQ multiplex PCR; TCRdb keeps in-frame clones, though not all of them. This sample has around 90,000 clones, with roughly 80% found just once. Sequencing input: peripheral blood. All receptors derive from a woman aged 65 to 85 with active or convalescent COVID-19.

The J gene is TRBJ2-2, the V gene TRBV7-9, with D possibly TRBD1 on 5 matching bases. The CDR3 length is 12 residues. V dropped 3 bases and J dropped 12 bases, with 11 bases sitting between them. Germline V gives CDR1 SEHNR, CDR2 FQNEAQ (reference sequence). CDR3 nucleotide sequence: TGTGCCAGCAGCTTCCAGTCAGGGCAGCTGTTTTTT. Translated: CASSFQSGQLFF.

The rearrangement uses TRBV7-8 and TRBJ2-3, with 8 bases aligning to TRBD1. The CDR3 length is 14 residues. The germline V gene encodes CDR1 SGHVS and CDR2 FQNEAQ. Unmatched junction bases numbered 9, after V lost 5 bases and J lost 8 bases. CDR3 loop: CASSGWTGWSTQYF. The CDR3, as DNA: TGTGCCAGCAGCGGATGGACAGGGTGGAGTACGCAGTATTTT.

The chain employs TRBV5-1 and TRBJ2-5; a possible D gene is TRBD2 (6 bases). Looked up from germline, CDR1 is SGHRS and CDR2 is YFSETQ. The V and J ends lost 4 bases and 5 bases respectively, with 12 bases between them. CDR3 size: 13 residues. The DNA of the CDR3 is TGCGCCAGCAGCCCTATGCGGGGTGAGACCCAGTACTTC. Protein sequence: CASSPMRGETQYF.

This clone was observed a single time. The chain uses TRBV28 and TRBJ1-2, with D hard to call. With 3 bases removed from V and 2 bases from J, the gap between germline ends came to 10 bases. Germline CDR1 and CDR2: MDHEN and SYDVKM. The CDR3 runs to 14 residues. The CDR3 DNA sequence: TGTGCCAGCAGTTTGAACAGAAAAAACTATGGCTACACCTTC. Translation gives CASSLNRKNYGYTF.

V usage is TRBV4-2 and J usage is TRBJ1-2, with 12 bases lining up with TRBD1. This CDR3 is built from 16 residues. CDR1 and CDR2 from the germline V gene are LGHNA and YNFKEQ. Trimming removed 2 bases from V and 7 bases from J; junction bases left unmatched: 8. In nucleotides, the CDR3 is TGTGCCAGCAGCCAAAATAAGGGACAGGGGGCGAGTGGCTACACCTTC. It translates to CASSQNKGQGASGYTF.

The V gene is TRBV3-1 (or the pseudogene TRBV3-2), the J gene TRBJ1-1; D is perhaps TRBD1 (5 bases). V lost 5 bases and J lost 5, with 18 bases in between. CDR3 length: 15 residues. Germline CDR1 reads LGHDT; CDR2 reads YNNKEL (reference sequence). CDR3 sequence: CASSSTQRDWTEAFF. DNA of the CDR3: TGTGCCAGCAGCTCGACCCAGAGGGACTGGACTGAAGCTTTCTTT.

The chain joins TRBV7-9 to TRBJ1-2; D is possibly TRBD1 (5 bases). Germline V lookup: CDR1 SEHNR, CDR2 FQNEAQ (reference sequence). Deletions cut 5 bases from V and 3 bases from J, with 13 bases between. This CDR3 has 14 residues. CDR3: CASSPGGGDYGYTF. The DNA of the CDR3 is TGTGCCAGCAGCCCCGGTGGAGGGGACTATGGCTACACCTTC.

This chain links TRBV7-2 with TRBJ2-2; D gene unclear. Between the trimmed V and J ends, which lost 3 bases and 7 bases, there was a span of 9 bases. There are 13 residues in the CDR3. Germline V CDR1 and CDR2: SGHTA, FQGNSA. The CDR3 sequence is CASSFRAVGELFF. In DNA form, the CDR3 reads TGTGCCAGCAGCTTTCGTGCGGTCGGGGAGCTGTTTTTT.

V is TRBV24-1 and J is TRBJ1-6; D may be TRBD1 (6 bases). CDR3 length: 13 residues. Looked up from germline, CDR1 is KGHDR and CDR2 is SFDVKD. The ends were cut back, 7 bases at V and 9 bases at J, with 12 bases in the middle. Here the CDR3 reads CATRADRSSPLHF. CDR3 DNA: TGTGCCACCAGAGCGGACAGATCTTCACCCCTCCACTTT.

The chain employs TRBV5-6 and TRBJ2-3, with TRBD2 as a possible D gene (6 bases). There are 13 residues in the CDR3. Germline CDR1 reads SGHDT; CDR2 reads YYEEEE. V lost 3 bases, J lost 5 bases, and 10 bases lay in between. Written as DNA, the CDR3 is TGTGCCAGCAGCTCGGCCGGGAGAGATACGCAGTATTTT. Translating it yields CASSSAGRDTQYF.

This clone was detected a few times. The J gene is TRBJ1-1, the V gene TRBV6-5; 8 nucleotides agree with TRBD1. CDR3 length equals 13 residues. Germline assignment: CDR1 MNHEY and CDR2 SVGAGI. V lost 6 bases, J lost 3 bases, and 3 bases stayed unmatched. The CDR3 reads CASRVQGDTEAFF. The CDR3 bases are TGTGCCAGCAGGGTACAGGGGGACACTGAAGCTTTCTTT.

The DNA for the CDR3 is TGTGCCAGCAGCGGAAACAGGTTTGTCCTCTATACGCAGTATTTT. It specifies CASSGNRFVLYTQYF. V usage is TRBV5-6 and J usage is TRBJ2-3; the D gene is possibly TRBD1 (5 bases). In germline, CDR1 is SGHDT, CDR2 YYEEEE. Trimming took off 4 bases at V and 7 bases at J, with 19 bases between the two ends. The CDR3 is 15 amino acids.

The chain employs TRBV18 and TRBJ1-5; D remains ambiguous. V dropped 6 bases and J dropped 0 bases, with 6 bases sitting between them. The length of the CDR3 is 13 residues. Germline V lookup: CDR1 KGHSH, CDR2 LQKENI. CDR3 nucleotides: TGTGCCAGCTCGTCAGATAGCAATCAGCCCCAGCATTTT. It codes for CASSSDSNQPQHF.

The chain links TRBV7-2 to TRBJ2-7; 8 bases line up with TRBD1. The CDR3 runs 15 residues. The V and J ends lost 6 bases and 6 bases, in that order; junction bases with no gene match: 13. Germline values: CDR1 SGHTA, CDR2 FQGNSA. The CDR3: CASRRDRGASSEQYF. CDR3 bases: TGTGCCAGCAGGCGCGACAGGGGCGCGAGTAGCGAGCAGTACTTC.

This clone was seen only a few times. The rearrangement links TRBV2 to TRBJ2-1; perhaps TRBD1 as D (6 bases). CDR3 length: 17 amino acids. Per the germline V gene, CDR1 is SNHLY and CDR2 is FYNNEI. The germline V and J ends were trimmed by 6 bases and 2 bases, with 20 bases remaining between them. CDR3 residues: CASSLVPTGSTYNEQFF. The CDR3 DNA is TGTGCCAGCAGCCTCGTGCCGACAGGCTCCACCTACAATGAGCAGTTCTTC.